The 21 T cell receptor beta chains in this list originate from one sample, sequenced in a study of shared clonotypes between healthy human individuals. The data were produced by immunoSEQ multiplex PCR, yet TCRdb's version contains in-frame clones alone and is incomplete. The top ten hold approximately 0.4% of the sample, which has approximately 2.1 million clones, approximately 95% seen once. Sample: naive CD4+ T cells from PBMCs. Subset of the sample: CD45RA+ positively selected. The receptors were gathered from a man between 18 and 35 years old in good health. Some clones in this sample may be carry-over from other donors' samples.

V is TRBV5-1 and J is TRBJ2-2; 11 nucleotides align to TRBD2. The germline gives CDR1 SGHRS, CDR2 YFSETQ. V was pared by 4 bases and J by 4 bases, with 9 bases of the junction left unmatched. CDR3 length: 17 residues. The CDR3 loop reads CASSPAALAGGTGELFF. The DNA of the CDR3 is TGCGCCAGCAGCCCCGCGGCGCTAGCGGGAGGCACCGGGGAGCTGTTTTTT.

The V gene is TRBV5-1, the J gene TRBJ1-6; D unresolved. V lost 4 bases, J lost 2 bases, and 4 bases lay in between. CDR3 length equals 13 residues. Germline CDR1 reads SGHRS; CDR2 reads YFSETQ. As DNA, the CDR3 is TGCGCCAGCAGCGGGGCCTATAATTCACCCCTCCACTTT. Encoded protein: CASSGAYNSPLHF.

V is TRBV2 and J is TRBJ1-3, with 7 bases that match TRBD1. The V and J ends lost 6 bases and 0 bases, in that order; junction bases with no gene match: 5. Germline V lookup: CDR1 SNHLY, CDR2 FYNNEI. The CDR3 spans 15 residues. CDR3 region: CASRAGTASGNTIYF. DNA of the CDR3: TGTGCCAGCAGAGCAGGGACAGCCTCTGGAAACACCATATATTTT.

The rearrangement uses TRBV10-3 and TRBJ2-1, with 9 bases that match TRBD1. V lost 9 bases, J lost 1 base, and 7 bases stayed unmatched. Looked up from germline, CDR1 is ENHRY and CDR2 is SYGVKD. The CDR3 spans 15 residues. For the CDR3, the DNA is TGTGCCATTAGACGGGACAGGGAGTCCTACAATGAGCAGTTCTTC. It codes for CAIRRDRESYNEQFF.

This clone has a single count. The rearrangement links TRBV7-3 to TRBJ2-7; 12 bases agree with TRBD2. The ends lost 2 bases at V and 4 bases at J; junction bases unmatched: 9. The CDR3 length is 17 residues. The germline V gene has CDR1 SGHTA and CDR2 FQGTGA. The CDR3 spells CASSLFSSGRVPYEQYF. The CDR3 DNA reads as TGTGCCAGCAGCTTATTCTCTAGCGGGAGGGTGCCGTACGAGCAGTACTTC.

This chain links TRBV7-3 with TRBJ2-3; no reliable D call. Trimming removed 5 bases from V and 5 bases from J, with 11 bases in between. The CDR3 is made up of 13 amino acids. Germline-derived CDR1 and CDR2 are SGHTA and FQGTGA. The CDR3 is CASSPHREDTQYF. The CDR3 coding sequence is TGTGCCAGCAGCCCACATAGGGAAGATACGCAGTATTTT.

The rearrangement links TRBV30 to TRBJ2-7, with a tentative D call TRBD1 (6 bases). CDR3 length equals 13 residues. V was clipped by 7 bases and J by 3 bases, with 16 bases between them. Germline lookup yields CDR1 GTSNPN and CDR2 SVGIG (reference sequence). The CDR3 spells CAYVPAGDYEQYF. The CDR3 DNA is TGTGCCTACGTTCCCGCAGGGGACTACGAGCAGTACTTC.

V usage is TRBV30 and J usage is TRBJ2-2; D is undetermined. The CDR3 consists of 13 residues. Trimming shortened V by 0 bases and J by 6 bases, and 8 bases separated the two germline ends. The germline CDR1 and CDR2 sequences are GTSNPN and SVGIG (reference sequence). The CDR3, as DNA: TGTGCCTGGAGTGTAAGGGTTTCCGGGGAGCTGTTTTTT. Its protein product is CAWSVRVSGELFF. Full variable domain (outside the CDR3, taken from reference TRBV30 and TRBJ2-2): SQTIHQWPATLVQPVGSPLSLECTVEGTSNPNLYWYRQAAGRGLQLLFYSVGIGQISSEVPQNLSASRPQDRQFILSSKKLLLSDSGFYLCAWSVRVSGELFFGEGSRLTVL.

CDR3 protein: CASSLASGRRAGTGELFF. Here the CDR3 DNA reads TGTGCCAGCAGTTTAGCTAGCGGGAGGCGGGCGGGGACCGGGGAGCTGTTTTTT. The chain links TRBV27 to TRBJ2-2; 11 nucleotides align to TRBD2. J lost 5 bases, V lost 2 bases, and 10 bases had no gene match. Germline V gene data show CDR1 as MNHEY and CDR2 as SMNVEV (reference sequence). This CDR3 has 18 residues.

The chain uses TRBV11-2 and TRBJ1-3, with a possible D match to TRBD1 (6 bases). Trimming stripped 4 bases from V and 3 bases from J, with 7 bases between. This CDR3 has 13 residues. Germline CDR1 and CDR2: SGHAT and FQNNGV. Written as DNA, the CDR3 is TGTGCCAGCAGCTCAGGGGTTGGAAACACCATATATTTT. Protein product: CASSSGVGNTIYF. The complete variable domain, with remaining parts taken from reference TRBV11-2 and TRBJ1-3, reads EAGVAQSPRYKIIEKRQSVAFWCNPISGHATLYWYQQILGQGPKLLIQFQNNGVVDDSQLPKDRFSAERLKGVDSTLKIQPAKLEDSAVYLCASSSGVGNTIYFGEGSWLTVV.

As for this clone: Other DNA sequences in the same sample also yield this CDR3. The chain employs TRBV20-1 and TRBJ2-1; D unresolved. The CDR3 spans 11 residues. Germline lookup yields CDR1 DFQATT and CDR2 SNEGSKA (reference sequence). V was shortened by 1 base and J by 7 bases, with 5 bases between the two germline ends. CDR3 nucleotide sequence: TGCAGTGCTAGAGGGGGTAATGAGCAGTTCTTC. The encoded protein is CSARGGNEQFF.

The chain employs TRBV7-3 and TRBJ2-1; 9 bases match TRBD2. Unmatched junction bases numbered 5, after V lost 5 bases and J lost 3 bases. The CDR3 covers 15 residues. CDR1 is SGHTA, CDR2 FQGTGA, per germline. The CDR3 DNA sequence: TGTGCCAGCAGCCGGGCGACTAGCGGCTACAATGAGCAGTTCTTC. Amino acids: CASSRATSGYNEQFF.

Concerning this clone: The same CDR3 arises from other DNA sequences in this sample as well. The chain recombines TRBV28 with TRBJ1-2; possible D gene TRBD1, 5 bases. The CDR3 is 12 residues long. Germline CDR1 and CDR2: MDHEN and SYDVKM. Deletions cut 6 bases from V and 5 bases from J, with 10 bases between. CDR3 region: CASSQGAYGYTF. The CDR3 bases are TGTGCCAGCAGCCAAGGGGCATATGGCTACACCTTC.

The rearrangement joins TRBV2 to TRBJ2-7; no clear D. The CDR3 runs to 12 residues. The V end lost 7 bases, the J end lost 4 bases, and 11 bases lay between the germline ends. Germline V gene sequence: CDR1 SNHLY, CDR2 FYNNEI. The CDR3 sequence: CASNTLGYEQYF. For the CDR3, the DNA is TGTGCCAGCAATACGCTGGGTTACGAGCAGTACTTC. The whole variable domain, filled in from reference TRBV2 and TRBJ2-7, reads EPEVTQTPSHQVTQMGQEVILRCVPISNHLYFYWYRQILGQKVEFLVSFYNNEISEKSEIFDDQFSVERPDGSNFTLKIRSTKLEDSAMYFCASNTLGYEQYFGPGTRLTVT.

Points on this clone: Additional DNA sequences in this sample encode the identical CDR3. This chain joins TRBV7-9 and TRBJ2-7; tentatively, D is TRBD2 (7 bases). From germline, CDR1 is SEHNR and CDR2 FQNEAQ (reference sequence). V was shortened by 2 bases and J by 4 bases, with 12 bases between the two germline ends. This CDR3 is built from 14 residues. The chain's CDR3 is CASSLRGGTYEQYF. The CDR3 DNA reads TGTGCCAGCAGCTTACGCGGGGGCACGTACGAGCAGTACTTC.

The gene calls are TRBV19 and TRBJ1-1; D unresolved. Germline CDR1 LNHDA, CDR2 SQIVND (reference sequence). This CDR3 contains 14 residues. The V and J ends lost 6 bases and 0 bases respectively, with 11 bases between them. The CDR3 bases are TGTGCCAGTAGCCCACAGACATTGAACACTGAAGCTTTCTTT. It encodes CASSPQTLNTEAFF. Full variable domain (remainder filled in from reference TRBV19 and TRBJ1-1): DGGITQSPKYLFRKEGQNVTLSCEQNLNHDAMYWYRQDPGQGLRLIYYSQIVNDFQKGDIAEGYSVSREKKESFPLTVTSAQKNPTAFYLCASSPQTLNTEAFFGQGTRLTVV.

This chain links TRBV7-2 with TRBJ2-1, with 11 nucleotides matching TRBD2. The CDR3 loop spans 16 amino acids. CDR1 SGHTA and CDR2 FQGNSA come from the germline V gene. Germline trimming cut 5 bases from V and 4 bases from J; bases unmatched to any gene: 7. The CDR3 is CASSPPGLAGYNEQFF. The CDR3 coding sequence is TGTGCCAGCAGCCCACCAGGACTAGCGGGTTACAATGAGCAGTTCTTC.

This rearrangement joins TRBV6-1 to TRBJ2-7; D gene ambiguous. Trimming took 6 bases from V and 1 from J, leaving 10 bases between them. The CDR3 consists of 13 residues. CDR1 and CDR2 (germline): MNHNS, SASEGT. The CDR3 region is CASSEPTSYEQYF. The CDR3 nucleotides are TGTGCCAGCAGCGAGCCTACGTCCTACGAGCAGTACTTC.

This chain uses TRBV2 with TRBJ2-7; D may be TRBD1 (6 bases). CDR1 and CDR2 (germline): SNHLY, FYNNEI. Trimming pared 1 base from V and 0 bases from J, leaving 10 bases between. There are 15 residues in the CDR3. The chain's CDR3 is CASSEDRATSYEQYF. The CDR3 coding sequence is TGTGCCAGCAGTGAAGACAGGGCGACCTCCTACGAGCAGTACTTC.

This clone occurred once. V is TRBV11-2 and J is TRBJ2-7; D perhaps matches TRBD1 (5 bases). This CDR3 spans 14 amino acids. The germline V gene has CDR1 SGHAT and CDR2 FQNNGV. Trimming stripped 5 bases from V and 2 bases from J, with 13 bases between. CDR3 residues: CASSPRQQPYEQYF. The CDR3 DNA is TGTGCCAGCAGCCCCAGACAGCAACCCTACGAGCAGTACTTC.

Notes on this clone: Other DNA sequences in this specimen translate into the identical CDR3. The rearrangement uses TRBV5-4 and TRBJ1-2; 9 nucleotides line up with TRBD1. The CDR3 covers 13 residues. The ends lost 4 bases at V and 4 bases at J; junction bases unmatched: 2. The germline gives CDR1 SGHNT, CDR2 YYREEE (reference sequence). CDR3 residues: CASSLDRGYGYTF. In DNA, the CDR3 is TGTGCCAGCAGCCTGGACAGGGGCTATGGCTACACCTTC.